This TCR beta chain was profiled in a study of cytomegalovirus exposure and HLA in healthy donors. General study findings and limits: An apparent linkage of common viral pathogens to several of the most significant clusters emerged in a later analysis. Later work associated fewer than 20,000 TCR beta sequences with HLA alleles at 0.05 false discovery rate. Some segments of the V type, notably TRBV6-2 and TRBV6-3, were excluded as indistinguishable. Segments of the TCR beta V type were, in most cases, productive about 87% or about 30% of the time in an earlier analysis.

PCR was performed using 60 Vbeta and 13 Jbeta primers. Generated by immunoSEQ multiplex PCR, the TCRdb table keeps only in-frame clones and is missing some. In all, the sample yields around 140,000 clones. In the case of this clone: Its cognate antigen is unknown.

V lost 10 bases and J lost 0, with 12 bases in between. Germline assignment: CDR1 MNHEY and CDR2 SMNVEV (reference sequence). CDR3 length equals 14 residues. This chain uses TRBV27 with TRBJ2-2; maybe TRBD1 (7 bases). This receptor was taken from a woman between 18 and 29 years old in good health and CMV-seronegative. The sample was PBMCs. For the CDR3, the DNA is TGTGCCACCCGGGGGACAGCGAACACCGGGGAGCTGTTTTTT. Its translation is CATRGTANTGELFF.